The 31 T cell receptor beta chains presented below share a single source sample, sequenced in a study of blood T cells in healthy people across ages. A second roughly 6 to 12 cycle PCR used barcoded and J-beta primers. TCRdb redid the calling of the 5' RACE reads with MiXCR, one entry per CDR3 protein. The sample has around 820,000 distinct CDR3 sequences, roughly 25% seen once. The same data also went into a second study, on T cells of mothers and their children.

The material sequenced was blood. The receptors here all came from a boy aged 5-17 years in good health.

This chain uses TRBV27 with TRBJ2-1; 14 nucleotides align to TRBD2. The J segment lost 8 bases and the V segment lost 9 bases, leaving 3 bases of the junction unmatched. Germline V gene lookup returns CDR1 MNHEY and CDR2 SMNVEV (reference sequence). The CDR3 is 13 amino acids. The CDR3 is CASRGLAGDEQFF. The CDR3, as DNA: TGTGCCAGTCGGGGACTAGCGGGAGATGAGCAGTTCTTC.

J is TRBJ2-5 and V is TRBV6-5; 10 nucleotides align to TRBD2. CDR1 is MNHEY, CDR2 SVGAGI, per germline. The ends lost 0 bases at V and 2 bases at J; junction bases unmatched: 3. The CDR3 has 16 residues. The CDR3 sequence is CASSYSFSGGQETQYF. CDR3 DNA: TGTGCCAGCAGTTACTCGTTTAGCGGGGGGCAAGAGACCCAGTACTTC.

The chain is built from TRBV15 and TRBJ2-4; D possibly corresponds to TRBD2 (5 bases). The germline V gene has CDR1 LNHNV and CDR2 YYDKDF (reference sequence). V was shortened by 1 base and J by 8 bases, with 15 bases between the two germline ends. The CDR3 loop spans 15 amino acids. CDR3 in amino acids: CATSRAGVGEDIQYF. In nucleotides, the CDR3 is TGTGCCACCAGCAGAGCCGGGGTGGGAGAGGACATTCAGTACTTC.

This chain's CDR3 is CSARVTGRASYEQYF. In DNA, the CDR3 is TGCAGTGCTAGAGTCACAGGAAGGGCCTCCTACGAGCAGTACTTC. This chain links TRBV20-1 with TRBJ2-7, with D possibly TRBD1 on 5 matching bases. V lost 1 base and J 0 bases, leaving 13 bases between the germline ends. CDR1 and CDR2 (germline): DFQATT, SNEGSKA (reference sequence). The CDR3 contains 15 residues.

The V call is TRBV29-1, the J call TRBJ1-1; a weak D match, TRBD1 (6 bases). The germline CDR1 and CDR2 sequences are SQVTM and ANQGSEA. The length of the CDR3 is 10 residues. The V end lost 8 bases, the J end lost 11 bases, and 15 bases lay between the germline ends. This CDR3 reads CSPVGGLAFF. The CDR3 DNA is TGCAGCCCCGTAGGGGGGTTGGCTTTCTTT. Together with reference TRBV29-1 and TRBJ1-1, the CDR3 gives the full variable domain: SAVISQKPSRDICQRGTSLTIQCQVDSQVTMMFWYRQQPGQSLTLIATANQGSEATYESGFVIDKFPISRPNLTFSTLTVSNMSPEDSSIYLCSPVGGLAFFGQGTRLTVV.

The chain carries TRBV11-2 and TRBJ2-2, with a tentative D call TRBD1 (5 bases). V was trimmed by 5 bases and J by 6 bases, leaving 22 bases between them. This CDR3 is 17 amino acids long. Per the germline V gene, CDR1 is SGHAT and CDR2 is FQNNGV. CDR3 sequence: CASSDRSTGNAAGELFF. For the CDR3, the DNA is TGTGCCAGCAGCGACCGGAGCACAGGCAACGCTGCCGGGGAGCTGTTTTTT.

This clonotype was detected only a few times. In DNA, the CDR3 is TGTGCCAGCAGCCGCTCCGGGACAGGGAGGACTGAAGCTTTCTTT. Translated: CASSRSGTGRTEAFF. The chain carries TRBV28 and TRBJ1-1; 9 positions agree with TRBD1. There are 15 residues in the CDR3. With 6 bases clipped from V and 5 bases from J, the junction kept 10 bases outside the gene matches. Germline V gene data show CDR1 as MDHEN and CDR2 as SYDVKM.

This chain joins TRBV4-1 and TRBJ2-7; D is unresolved. Trimming removed 8 bases at V and 7 bases at J, with 6 bases between. This CDR3 is 9 amino acids long. CDR1 and CDR2 from the germline V gene are MGHRA and YSYEKL. CDR3 sequence reads: CASPDEQYF. The CDR3, as DNA: TGCGCCAGCCCCGATGAGCAGTACTTC.

Turning to this clonotype: A read error may produce the germline difference seen at one junction end. V and J are TRBV24-1 and TRBJ2-1; the match to TRBD1 covers 10 bases. This CDR3 is built from 14 residues. Germline lookup yields CDR1 KGHDR and CDR2 SFDVKD. As DNA, the CDR3 is TGTGCCGCCAGGGGACAGGGGCCCTACAATGAGCAGTTCTTC. Residues: CAARGQGPYNEQFF.

A few counts support this clonotype. The rearrangement joins TRBV4-2 to TRBJ2-7, with D maybe TRBD1 (6 bases). This CDR3 has 17 amino acids. Trimming pared 0 bases from V and 0 bases from J, leaving 15 bases between. Germline assignment: CDR1 LGHNA and CDR2 YNFKEQ. CDR3 DNA sequence: TGTGCCAGCAGCCAAGAGCTGGGACACCTCAGCTCCTACGAGCAGTACTTC. Amino acid sequence: CASSQELGHLSSYEQYF.

The CDR3 protein is CSVEEGRQITDTQYF. CDR3 nucleotides: TGCAGCGTTGAAGAGGGGAGGCAGATCACAGATACGCAGTATTTT. This sequence joins TRBV29-1 and TRBJ2-3; D is possibly TRBD2 (6 bases). V was shortened by 0 bases and J by 2 bases, with 12 bases between the two germline ends. Germline-derived CDR1 and CDR2 are SQVTM and ANQGSEA. The CDR3 is 15 residues long.

The chain joins TRBV4-3 to TRBJ2-5, with D possibly being TRBD2 (5 bases). The end of the DNA is better explained by TRBJ2-7, so the J call may be wrong. CDR1 and CDR2 from the germline V gene are LGHNA and YSLEER. This CDR3 is 14 amino acids long. In DNA, the CDR3 is TGCGCCAGCAGCCAGAACGGACTGTCCTACGAGCAGTACTTC. It codes for CASSQNGLSYEQYF.

This chain joins TRBV7-8 and TRBJ1-5; D is unresolved. V gave up 0 bases and J gave up 0 bases, with 18 bases separating them. Germline V lookup: CDR1 SGHVS, CDR2 FQNEAQ. The CDR3 has 19 amino acids. This chain's CDR3 is CASSLAPAVMTHSNQPQHF. In nucleotides, the CDR3 is TGTGCCAGCAGCTTAGCACCGGCCGTGATGACACATAGCAATCAGCCCCAGCATTTT.

On this clonotype itself: At one end, the junction sequence differs from germline, possibly due to a read error. The chain recombines TRBV12-3 or TRBV12-4 with TRBJ2-3; D uncertain. The CDR3 loop spans 15 amino acids. For the CDR3, the DNA is TGTGCCAGCAGTTCCTCCACAGTAATAGCAGATGCGCAGTATTTT. Translation gives CASSSSTVIADAQYF.

There are a few counts of this clonotype. The rearrangement joins TRBV7-9 to TRBJ2-7; TRBD1 might be the D (6 bases). Germline V gene sequence: CDR1 SEHNR, CDR2 FQNEAQ (reference sequence). V shed 4 bases and J shed 0 bases, with 13 bases lying between them. CDR3 length equals 15 residues. The DNA for the CDR3 is TGTGCCAGCAGCTCGGGGACATATCTCTCCTACGAGCAGTACTTC. This gives the protein CASSSGTYLSYEQYF.

For this clonotype: Given the absence of the conserved phenylalanine or tryptophan at the CDR3 end, a read error is likely. CDR3 in DNA: TGTGCCAGCAGATACCTGTACGAGCAGTACCTC. Its translation: CASRYLYEQYL. V is TRBV6-2 or TRBV6-3 and J is TRBJ2-7; no firm D call. V dropped 6 bases and J dropped 4 bases, with 7 bases sitting between them. The length of the CDR3 is 11 residues. The germline V gene has CDR1 MNHEY and CDR2 SVGEGT.

This clonotype has a single count. The chain uses TRBV15 and TRBJ2-1; 9 bases align to TRBD2. CDR3 size: 14 residues. V was clipped by 8 bases and J by 11 bases; unmatched bases: 13. Germline assignment: CDR1 LNHNV and CDR2 YYDKDF (reference sequence). The CDR3 sequence is CATRGRAVLNKQFF. The CDR3 region has the DNA TGTGCCACCCGCGGGAGGGCCGTCTTAAATAAGCAGTTCTTC.

The rearrangement uses TRBV12-3 or TRBV12-4 and TRBJ2-5; perhaps TRBD2 as D (6 bases). Near its end, the DNA agrees better with TRBJ2-7, so the J call may be wrong. The CDR3 length is 13 residues. CDR3 bases: TGTGCCAGCAACCGCGGGACCTCCTACGAGCAGTACTTC. Protein sequence: CASNRGTSYEQYF.

The chain combines TRBV4-3 with TRBJ2-1; 7 nucleotides line up with TRBD2. CDR3 length: 17 amino acids. Germline V gene lookup returns CDR1 LGHNA and CDR2 YSLEER. Trimming took 0 bases from V and 0 from J; bases not matched to a gene: 5. In nucleotides, the CDR3 is TGCGCCAGCAGCCAAGACCTAGCGGTGAGCTCCTACAATGAGCAGTTCTTC. Amino acid sequence: CASSQDLAVSSYNEQFF.

The chain recombines TRBV7-2 with TRBJ2-3; the D is unclear. With 5 bases removed from V and 4 bases from J, the gap between germline ends came to 10 bases. Per germline, CDR1 SGHTA and CDR2 FQGNSA. The CDR3 contains 13 residues. The CDR3 sequence is CASSASNSDTQYF. The DNA for the CDR3 is TGTGCCAGCAGCGCCAGTAATTCAGATACGCAGTATTTT.

This clonotype has ten or more counts. The V and J genes are TRBV6-2 or TRBV6-3 and TRBJ2-1; D possibly corresponds to TRBD2 (6 bases). The germline V gene has CDR1 MNHEY and CDR2 SVGEGT. This CDR3 has 13 residues. V lost 6 bases and J 9 bases, leaving 15 bases between the germline ends. Here the CDR3 DNA reads TGTGCCAGCAGCCTGACGGGGGTCCTTGAGCAGTTCTTC. It specifies CASSLTGVLEQFF.

This clonotype was picked up a small number of times. The chain combines TRBV7-6 with TRBJ1-1; D uncertain. Deletions cut 5 bases from V and 3 bases from J, with 10 bases between. Germline V gives CDR1 SGHVS, CDR2 FNYEAQ. The CDR3 extends over 13 amino acids. The CDR3 sequence: CASSRGGHTEAFF. In nucleotides, the CDR3 is TGTGCCAGCAGCCGCGGAGGCCACACTGAAGCTTTCTTT.

The chain carries TRBV27 and TRBJ1-2, with unresolved D. Trimming stripped 5 bases from V and 6 bases from J, with 19 bases between. The length of the CDR3 is 15 residues. In germline, CDR1 is MNHEY, CDR2 SMNVEV (reference sequence). CDR3 sequence: CASSTRATPAHGYTF. The CDR3 DNA follows: TGTGCCAGCAGTACCCGGGCTACCCCTGCACATGGCTACACCTTC.

This clonotype has only a few counts. The rearrangement uses TRBV4-3 and TRBJ2-3; TRBD2 is a possible D gene (5 bases). This CDR3 has 15 amino acids. Germline CDR1 is LGHNA and CDR2 is YSLEER. V dropped 6 bases and J dropped 5 bases, with 18 bases sitting between them. This chain's CDR3 is CASRSANEGVDTQYF. The CDR3 coding sequence is TGCGCCAGCAGATCGGCGAATGAGGGTGTAGATACGCAGTATTTT.

V gene TRBV5-1 combines with J gene TRBJ2-2; tentative D call: TRBD1 (5 bases). This CDR3 has 18 amino acids. V was shortened by 0 bases and J by 1 base, with 16 bases between the two germline ends. Germline CDR1 and CDR2: SGHRS and YFSETQ. As DNA, the CDR3 is TGCGCCAGCAGCTTGGGCGCAGGGATCGGCGGGAACACCGGGGAGCTGTTTTTT. Residues: CASSLGAGIGGNTGELFF.

With regard to this clonotype: The junction and the germline gene differ at one end; a read error may be behind it. The chain carries TRBV29-1 and TRBJ2-2; D may be TRBD2 (5 bases). Germline V gene sequence: CDR1 SQVTM, CDR2 ANQGSEA. This CDR3 is built from 13 residues. CDR3 protein: CSVDVAGDGRLFF. The CDR3 DNA sequence: TGTAGCGTTGACGTTGCTGGCGACGGGCGGCTGTTTTTT.

This clonotype has at least ten counts. The chain couples TRBV7-2 to TRBJ2-7; tentative D call: TRBD1 (6 bases). Per germline, CDR1 SGHTA and CDR2 FQGNSA. V lost 1 base and J 3 bases, leaving 10 bases between the germline ends. The CDR3 contains 14 residues. Here the CDR3 DNA reads TGTGCCAGCAGCTTAGACAGGACAGTCTACGAGCAGTACTTC. Encoded protein: CASSLDRTVYEQYF.

A few counts support this clonotype. The gene calls are TRBV7-6 and TRBJ2-2, with D perhaps TRBD1 (5 bases). The V end was cut by 1 base, the J end by 2 bases, with 8 bases between. This CDR3 has 15 amino acids. Germline CDR1 reads SGHVS; CDR2 reads FNYEAQ. CDR3 sequence reads: CASSLDWGNTGELFF. In nucleotides, the CDR3 is TGTGCCAGCAGCTTAGATTGGGGCAACACCGGGGAGCTGTTTTTT.

The CDR3 protein is CASSFYRAEQPQHF. The CDR3 bases are TGTGCCAGCAGTTTCTACCGGGCCGAACAGCCCCAGCATTTT. The J gene is TRBJ1-5, the V gene TRBV6-2 or TRBV6-3; D is uncertain. The CDR3 contains 14 residues. Between the trimmed V and J ends, which lost 4 bases and 7 bases, there was a span of 14 bases. The V gene's germline CDR1 is MNHEY and CDR2 SVGEGT.

The gene calls are TRBV4-1 and TRBJ2-7; D may be TRBD2 (7 bases). CDR1 MGHRA and CDR2 YSYEKL come from the germline V gene. CDR3 length equals 15 residues. Trimming removed 1 base at V and 2 bases at J, with 12 bases between. Here the CDR3 reads CASSQGEGGAYEQYF. The CDR3 nucleotides read TGCGCCAGCAGCCAAGGTGAAGGGGGGGCCTACGAGCAGTACTTC.

The V gene is TRBV11-2, the J gene TRBJ2-1; weak D call: TRBD1 (6 bases). CDR1 is SGHAT, CDR2 FQNNGV, per germline. The ends were cut back, 4 bases at V and 3 bases at J, with 25 bases in the middle. This CDR3 spans 19 amino acids. The CDR3 loop reads CASSSWGTGNLYRYNEQFF. CDR3 nucleotide sequence: TGTGCCAGCAGCTCCTGGGGTACAGGGAACTTGTATCGCTACAATGAGCAGTTCTTC.